This T cell receptor beta chain originates from a study of cytomegalovirus exposure and HLA in healthy donors. Both 60 Vbeta primers and 13 Jbeta primers went into the PCR. Data came from immunoSEQ multiplex PCR; TCRdb stores just in-frame clones and leaves some out. The repertoire includes under 150,000 clones, over 65% of them detected once, and about 2.3% sits in the top ten. Germline V gene data show CDR1 as SGHVS and CDR2 as FQNEAQ. The CDR3 is made up of 16 amino acids. The V gene lost 5 bases and the J gene lost 0 bases, with 14 bases spanning the gap. The sequenced material came from PBMCs. The chain uses TRBV7-8 and TRBJ2-1; D perhaps matches TRBD2 (5 bases). This clonotype originated in a male donor in good health and CMV-seronegative. CDR3 amino acids: CASSPPGAGSYNEQFF. As DNA, the CDR3 is TGTGCCAGCAGCCCCCCAGGCGCGGGCTCCTACAATGAGCAGTTCTTC.